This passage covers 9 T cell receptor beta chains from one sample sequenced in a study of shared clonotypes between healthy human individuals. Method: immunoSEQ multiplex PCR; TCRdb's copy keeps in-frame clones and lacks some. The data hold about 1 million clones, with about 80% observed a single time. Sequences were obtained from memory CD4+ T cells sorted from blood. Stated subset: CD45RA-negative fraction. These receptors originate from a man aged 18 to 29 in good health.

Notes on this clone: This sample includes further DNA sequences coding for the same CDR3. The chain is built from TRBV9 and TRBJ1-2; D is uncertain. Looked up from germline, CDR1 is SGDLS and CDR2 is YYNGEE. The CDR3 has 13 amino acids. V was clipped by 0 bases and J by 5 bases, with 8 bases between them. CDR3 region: CASSVDRGYGYTF. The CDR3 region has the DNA TGTGCCAGCAGCGTAGACCGCGGGTATGGCTACACCTTC.

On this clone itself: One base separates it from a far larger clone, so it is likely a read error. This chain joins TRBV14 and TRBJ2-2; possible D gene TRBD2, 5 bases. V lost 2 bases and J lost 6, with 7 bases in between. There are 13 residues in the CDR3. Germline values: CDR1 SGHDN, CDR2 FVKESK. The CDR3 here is CASSQWRAGELFF. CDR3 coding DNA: TGTGCCAGCAGCCAATGGCGGGCCGGGGAGCTGTTTTTT.

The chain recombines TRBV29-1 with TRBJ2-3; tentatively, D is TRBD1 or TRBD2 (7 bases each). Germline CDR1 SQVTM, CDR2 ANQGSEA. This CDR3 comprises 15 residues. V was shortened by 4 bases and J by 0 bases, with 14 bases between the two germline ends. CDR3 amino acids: CSVGQGGTSTDTQYF. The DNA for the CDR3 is TGCAGCGTTGGCCAGGGGGGGACGAGCACAGATACGCAGTATTTT.

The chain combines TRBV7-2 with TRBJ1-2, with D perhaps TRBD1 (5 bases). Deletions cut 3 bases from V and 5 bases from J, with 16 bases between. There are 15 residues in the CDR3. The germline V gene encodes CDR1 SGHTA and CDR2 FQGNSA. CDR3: CASSFLGDRRYGYTF. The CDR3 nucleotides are TGTGCCAGCAGCTTTCTCGGTGACAGAAGATATGGCTACACCTTC.

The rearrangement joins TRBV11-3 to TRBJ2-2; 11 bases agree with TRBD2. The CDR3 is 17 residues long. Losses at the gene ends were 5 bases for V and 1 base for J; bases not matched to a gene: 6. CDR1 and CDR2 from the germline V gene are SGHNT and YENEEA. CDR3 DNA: TGTGCCAGCAGCCAGACTAGCGGGACCTGGAACACCGGGGAGCTGTTTTTT. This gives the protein CASSQTSGTWNTGELFF.

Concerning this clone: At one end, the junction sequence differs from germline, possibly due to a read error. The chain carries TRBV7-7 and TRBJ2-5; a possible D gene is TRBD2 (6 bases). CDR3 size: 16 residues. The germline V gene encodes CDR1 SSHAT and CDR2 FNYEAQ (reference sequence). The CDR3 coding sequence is TGTGCTAGCAGCTTAGCGGCAGGGAGAACCCAAGAGACCCAGTACTTC. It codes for CASSLAAGRTQETQYF. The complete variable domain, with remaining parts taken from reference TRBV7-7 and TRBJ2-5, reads GAGVSQSPRYKVTKRGQDVTLRCDPISSHATLYWYQQALGQGPEFLTYFNYEAQPDKSGLPSDRFSAERPEGSISTLTIQRTEQRDSAMYRCASSLAAGRTQETQYFGPGTRLLVL.

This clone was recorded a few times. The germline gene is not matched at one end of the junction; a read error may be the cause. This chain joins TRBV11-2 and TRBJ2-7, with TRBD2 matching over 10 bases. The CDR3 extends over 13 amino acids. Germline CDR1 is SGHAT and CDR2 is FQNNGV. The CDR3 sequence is CASSSSLAGDRDF. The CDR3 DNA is TGTGCCAGCAGCTCATCCCTAGCGGGAGATAGGGACTTC.

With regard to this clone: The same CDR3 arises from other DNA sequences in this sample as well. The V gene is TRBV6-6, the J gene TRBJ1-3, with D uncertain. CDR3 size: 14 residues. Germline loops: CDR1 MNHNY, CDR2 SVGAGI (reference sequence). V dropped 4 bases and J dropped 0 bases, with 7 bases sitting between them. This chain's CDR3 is CASSSPSSGNTIYF. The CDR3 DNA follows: TGTGCCAGCAGTTCGCCGAGCTCTGGAAACACCATATATTTT.

CDR3 coding DNA: TGTGCCAGCAGCTTAGGAGGGACAGGGACCTACGAGCAGTACTTC. It yields the protein CASSLGGTGTYEQYF. The chain has TRBV7-8 and TRBJ2-7; 9 bases map to TRBD1. CDR1 SGHVS and CDR2 FQNEAQ come from the germline V gene. The CDR3 length is 15 residues. Trimming cost V 1 base and J 2 bases; bases outside gene matches: 3.